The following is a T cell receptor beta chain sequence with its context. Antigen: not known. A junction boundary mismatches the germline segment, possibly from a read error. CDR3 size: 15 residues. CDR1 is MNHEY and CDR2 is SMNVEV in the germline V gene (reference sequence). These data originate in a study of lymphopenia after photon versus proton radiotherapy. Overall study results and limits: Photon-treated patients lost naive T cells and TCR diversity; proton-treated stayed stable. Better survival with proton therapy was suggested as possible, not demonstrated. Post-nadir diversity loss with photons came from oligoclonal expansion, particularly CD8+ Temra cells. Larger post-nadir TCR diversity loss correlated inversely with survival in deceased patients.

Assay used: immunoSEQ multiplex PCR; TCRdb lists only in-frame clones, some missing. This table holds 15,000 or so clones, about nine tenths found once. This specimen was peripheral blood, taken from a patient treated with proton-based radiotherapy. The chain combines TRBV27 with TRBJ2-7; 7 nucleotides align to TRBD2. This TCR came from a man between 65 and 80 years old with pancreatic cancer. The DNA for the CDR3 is TGTGCCAGCAGTATATCTGGACTAGTTGGCTACGAGCAGTACTTC. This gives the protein CASSISGLVGYEQYF.